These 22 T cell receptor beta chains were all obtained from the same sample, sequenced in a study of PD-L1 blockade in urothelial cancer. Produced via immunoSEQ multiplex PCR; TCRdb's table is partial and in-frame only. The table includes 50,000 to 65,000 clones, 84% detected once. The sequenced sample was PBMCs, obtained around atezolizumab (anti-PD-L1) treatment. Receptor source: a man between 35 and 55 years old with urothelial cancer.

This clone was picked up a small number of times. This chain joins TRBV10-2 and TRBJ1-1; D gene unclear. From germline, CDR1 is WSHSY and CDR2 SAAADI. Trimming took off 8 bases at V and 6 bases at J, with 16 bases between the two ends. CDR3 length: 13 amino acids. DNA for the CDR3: TGCGCCAGCGCTCTACAGTGGATGGCTGAAGCTTTCTTT. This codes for CASALQWMAEAFF.

CDR3 region: CASSLDLTGANVLTF. The DNA for the CDR3 is TGTGCCAGCAGCCTCGACTTGACTGGGGCCAACGTCCTGACTTTC. The V call is TRBV14, the J call TRBJ2-6; D uncertain. CDR1 and CDR2 (germline): SGHDN, FVKESK. V was clipped by 4 bases and J by 2 bases, with 9 bases between them. CDR3 length equals 15 residues.

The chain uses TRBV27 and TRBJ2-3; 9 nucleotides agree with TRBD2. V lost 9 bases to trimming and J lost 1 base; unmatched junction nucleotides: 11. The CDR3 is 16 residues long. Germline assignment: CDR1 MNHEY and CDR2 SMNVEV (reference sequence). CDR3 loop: CASHTGAGGRTDTQYF. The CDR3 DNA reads TGTGCCAGTCATACCGGAGCGGGAGGACGCACAGATACGCAGTATTTT.

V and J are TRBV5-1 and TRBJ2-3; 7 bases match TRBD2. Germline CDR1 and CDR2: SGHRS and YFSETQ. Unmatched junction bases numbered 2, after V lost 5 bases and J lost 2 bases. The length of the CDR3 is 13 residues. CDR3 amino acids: CASRLASTDTQYF. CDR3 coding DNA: TGCGCCAGCAGACTAGCGTCCACAGATACGCAGTATTTT.

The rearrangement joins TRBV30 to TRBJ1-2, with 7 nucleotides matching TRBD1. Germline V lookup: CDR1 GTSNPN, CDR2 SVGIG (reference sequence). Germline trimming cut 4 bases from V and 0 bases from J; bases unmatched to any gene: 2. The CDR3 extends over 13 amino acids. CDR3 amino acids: CAWNRGTNYGYTF. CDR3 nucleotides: TGTGCCTGGAACAGGGGAACTAACTATGGCTACACCTTC.

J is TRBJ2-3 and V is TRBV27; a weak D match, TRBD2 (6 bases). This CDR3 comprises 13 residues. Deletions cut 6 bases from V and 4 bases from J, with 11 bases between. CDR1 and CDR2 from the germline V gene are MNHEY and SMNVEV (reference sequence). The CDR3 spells CASRFGGSDTQYF. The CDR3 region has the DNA TGTGCCAGCAGGTTTGGAGGGTCAGATACGCAGTATTTT.

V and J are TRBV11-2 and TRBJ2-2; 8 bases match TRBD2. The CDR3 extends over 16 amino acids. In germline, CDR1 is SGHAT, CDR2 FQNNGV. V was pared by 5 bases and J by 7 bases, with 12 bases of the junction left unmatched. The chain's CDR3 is CASSPLGGRRVGELFF. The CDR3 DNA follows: TGTGCCAGCAGCCCACTTGGCGGGAGGAGGGTCGGGGAGCTGTTTTTT.

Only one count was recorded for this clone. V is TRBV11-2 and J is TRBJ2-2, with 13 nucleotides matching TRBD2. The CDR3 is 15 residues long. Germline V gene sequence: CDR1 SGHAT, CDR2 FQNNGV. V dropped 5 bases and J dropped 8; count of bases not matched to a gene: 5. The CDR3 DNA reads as TGTGCCAGCAGCCTCGGGACTAGCGGGACTGGGGAGCTGTTTTTT. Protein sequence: CASSLGTSGTGELFF.

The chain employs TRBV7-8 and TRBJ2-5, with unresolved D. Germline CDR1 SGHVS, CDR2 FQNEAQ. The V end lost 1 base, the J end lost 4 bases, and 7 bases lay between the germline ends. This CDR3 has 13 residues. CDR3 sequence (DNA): TGTGCCAGCAGCTTAGTAGCTTCAGAGACCCAGTACTTC. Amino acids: CASSLVASETQYF.

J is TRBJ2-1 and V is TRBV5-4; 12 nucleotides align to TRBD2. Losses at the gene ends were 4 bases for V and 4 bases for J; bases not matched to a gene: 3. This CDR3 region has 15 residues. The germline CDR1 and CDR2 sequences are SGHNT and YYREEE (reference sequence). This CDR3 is CASSLAGGGYNEQFF. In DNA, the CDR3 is TGTGCCAGCAGCCTAGCGGGAGGGGGATACAATGAGCAGTTCTTC.

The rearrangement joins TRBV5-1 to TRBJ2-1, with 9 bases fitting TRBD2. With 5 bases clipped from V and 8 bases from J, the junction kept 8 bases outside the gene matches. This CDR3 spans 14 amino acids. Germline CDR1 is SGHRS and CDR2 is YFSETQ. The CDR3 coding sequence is TGCGCCAGCAGGAGGGCTAGCGGGACTGATGAGCAGTTCTTC. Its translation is CASRRASGTDEQFF.

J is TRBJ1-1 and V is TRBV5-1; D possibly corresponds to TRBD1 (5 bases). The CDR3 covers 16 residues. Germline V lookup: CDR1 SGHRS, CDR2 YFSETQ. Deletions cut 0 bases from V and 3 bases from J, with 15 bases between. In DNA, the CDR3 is TGCGCCAGCAGCTTGGGTTCGGGGGGTTCCTACACTGAAGCTTTCTTT. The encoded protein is CASSLGSGGSYTEAFF.

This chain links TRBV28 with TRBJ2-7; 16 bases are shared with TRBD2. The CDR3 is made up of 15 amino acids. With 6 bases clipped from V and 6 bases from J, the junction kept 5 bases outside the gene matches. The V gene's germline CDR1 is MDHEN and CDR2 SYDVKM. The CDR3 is CASSMGLAGGSEQYF. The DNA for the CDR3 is TGTGCCAGCAGCATGGGACTAGCGGGAGGGAGCGAGCAGTACTTC.

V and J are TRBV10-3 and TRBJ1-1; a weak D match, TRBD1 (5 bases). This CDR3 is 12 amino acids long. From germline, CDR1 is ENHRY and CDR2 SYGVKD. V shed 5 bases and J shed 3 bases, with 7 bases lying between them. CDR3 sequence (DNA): TGTGCCATCAGTACAGGAGACACTGAAGCTTTCTTT. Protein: CAISTGDTEAFF.

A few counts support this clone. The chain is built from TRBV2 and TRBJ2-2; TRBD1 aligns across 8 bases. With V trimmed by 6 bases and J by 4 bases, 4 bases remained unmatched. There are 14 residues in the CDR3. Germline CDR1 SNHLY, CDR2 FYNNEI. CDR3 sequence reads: CASRGDRRTGELFF. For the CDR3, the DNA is TGTGCCAGCAGGGGGGACAGGCGCACCGGGGAGCTGTTTTTT.

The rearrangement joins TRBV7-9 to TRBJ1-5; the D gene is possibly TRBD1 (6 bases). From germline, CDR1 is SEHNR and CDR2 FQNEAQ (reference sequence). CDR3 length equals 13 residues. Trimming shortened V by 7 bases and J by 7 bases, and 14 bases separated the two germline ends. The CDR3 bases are TGTGCCAGCACATTTGCAGGGGACCAGCCCCAGCATTTT. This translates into CASTFAGDQPQHF.

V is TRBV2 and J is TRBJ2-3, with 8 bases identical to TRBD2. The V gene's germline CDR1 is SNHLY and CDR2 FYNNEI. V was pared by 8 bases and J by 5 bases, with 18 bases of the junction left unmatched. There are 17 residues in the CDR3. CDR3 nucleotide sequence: TGTGCCAGCGCCAAGGCGGGACTAGACGAGGAAGGAGATACGCAGTATTTT. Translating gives CASAKAGLDEEGDTQYF. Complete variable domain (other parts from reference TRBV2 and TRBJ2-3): EPEVTQTPSHQVTQMGQEVILRCVPISNHLYFYWYRQILGQKVEFLVSFYNNEISEKSEIFDDQFSVERPDGSNFTLKIRSTKLEDSAMYFCASAKAGLDEEGDTQYFGPGTRLTVL.

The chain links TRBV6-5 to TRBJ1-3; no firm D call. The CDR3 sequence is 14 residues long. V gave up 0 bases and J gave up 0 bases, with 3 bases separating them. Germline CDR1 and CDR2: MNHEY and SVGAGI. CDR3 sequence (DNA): TGTGCCAGCAGTTACTCCCTCTCTGGAAACACCATATATTTT. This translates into CASSYSLSGNTIYF.

CDR3 nucleotides: TGTGCCAGCAGCCGGCGGGGTGGGCGTACAGATACGCAGTATTTT. As protein: CASSRRGGRTDTQYF. The genes are TRBV5-4 and TRBJ2-3, with D perhaps TRBD2 (6 bases). V shed 4 bases and J shed 3 bases, with 15 bases lying between them. The V gene's germline CDR1 is SGHNT and CDR2 YYREEE (reference sequence). The CDR3 runs 15 residues.

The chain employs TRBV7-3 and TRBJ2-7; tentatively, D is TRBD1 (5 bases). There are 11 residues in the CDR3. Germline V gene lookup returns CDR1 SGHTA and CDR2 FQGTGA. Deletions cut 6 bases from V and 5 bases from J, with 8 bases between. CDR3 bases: TGTGCCAGCAGTCAGGGAAACGAGCAGTACTTC. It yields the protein CASSQGNEQYF.

CDR3 sequence reads: CASSFRDTQYF. CDR3 bases: TGTGCCAGCAGTTTTCGAGATACGCAGTATTTT. V is TRBV28 and J is TRBJ2-3; D unresolved. The length of the CDR3 is 11 residues. V lost 3 bases to trimming and J lost 5 bases, with 3 bases between them. CDR1 is MDHEN and CDR2 is SYDVKM in the germline V gene.

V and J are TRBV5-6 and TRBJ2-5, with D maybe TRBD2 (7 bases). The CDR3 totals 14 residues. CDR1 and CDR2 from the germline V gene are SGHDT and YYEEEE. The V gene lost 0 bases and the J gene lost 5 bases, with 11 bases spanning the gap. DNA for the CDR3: TGTGCCAGCAGCTTGGCGGGGGGCCGGGAGACCCAGTACTTC. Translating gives CASSLAGGRETQYF.